This entry lists 10 T cell receptor beta chains sequenced from one sample in a study of blood T cell repertoires in COVID-19 (dated by TCRdb to the early 2020s). Library creation used the immunoSEQ multiplex PCR assay. TCRdb limited this immuneACCESS table to in-frame rearrangements with V and J called. A share of clones is missing; checked studies link under half to unresolved V genes, and the rest is unexplained. For this sample there are around 380,000 clones; more than 75% appear just once. The top ten clonotypes cover 1% to 1.5% of the sample. The source material was PBMCs or T cells enriched from blood (not recorded which). These TCRs come from a man aged 25 to 40 who had recovered from COVID-19.

V usage is TRBV19 and J usage is TRBJ1-2; D gene unclear. The CDR3 totals 15 residues. Germline CDR1 is LNHDA and CDR2 is SQIVND (reference sequence). V was shortened by 6 bases and J by 4 bases, with 18 bases between the two germline ends. CDR3 DNA sequence: TGTGCCAGTAGGCCGGTAGAGGGAGGTAGCTATGGCTACACCTTC. Amino acids: CASRPVEGGSYGYTF.

This chain connects TRBV12-5 to TRBJ2-7; tentative D call: TRBD2 (5 bases). The CDR3 is made up of 14 amino acids. In germline, CDR1 is LGHNT, CDR2 FRNRAP. Trimming took off 3 bases at V and 5 bases at J, with 14 bases between the two ends. In nucleotides, the CDR3 is TGTGCTAGTGGTTTCTCGGCCCCGGGAAACGAGCAGTACTTC. Translated: CASGFSAPGNEQYF.

The chain links TRBV10-1 to TRBJ1-6; D gene unclear. Germline V lookup: CDR1 WNHNN, CDR2 SYGVQD (reference sequence). The CDR3 totals 13 residues. Trimming took 3 bases from V and 13 from J, leaving 13 bases between them. CDR3 in DNA: TGCGCCAGCAGTGACCCCTCAGGTGGCCCCCTCCACTTT. Its protein product is CASSDPSGGPLHF.

The chain couples TRBV19 to TRBJ2-7; TRBD1 might be the D (6 bases). V was trimmed by 6 bases and J by 9 bases, leaving 18 bases between them. In germline, CDR1 is LNHDA, CDR2 SQIVND (reference sequence). The CDR3 has 13 amino acids. CDR3 nucleotide sequence: TGTGCCAGTAGCCATAAGGGACATAGGCGGCAGTACTTC. Translated: CASSHKGHRRQYF. Filled out from reference TRBV19 and TRBJ2-7, the complete variable domain reads DGGITQSPKYLFRKEGQNVTLSCEQNLNHDAMYWYRQDPGQGLRLIYYSQIVNDFQKGDIAEGYSVSREKKESFPLTVTSAQKNPTAFYLCASSHKGHRRQYFGPGTRLTVT.

This clone has more than one count but fewer than ten. This rearrangement joins TRBV19 to TRBJ2-4; D is unresolved. CDR1 and CDR2 from the germline V gene are LNHDA and SQIVND (reference sequence). Trimming shortened V by 4 bases and J by 0 bases, and 7 bases separated the two germline ends. This CDR3 spans 14 amino acids. CDR3 DNA: TGTGCCAGTAGTAATGTTCAAGCCAAAAACATTCAGTACTTC. Protein sequence: CASSNVQAKNIQYF.

The chain joins TRBV9 to TRBJ2-2; 7 nucleotides match TRBD1. The length of the CDR3 is 14 residues. The ends lost 1 base at V and 8 bases at J; junction bases unmatched: 5. The germline V gene has CDR1 SGDLS and CDR2 YYNGEE. The CDR3 protein is CASSVTGASGELFF. The CDR3 DNA reads as TGTGCCAGCAGCGTAACAGGGGCGTCAGGGGAGCTGTTTTTT.

The chain carries TRBV3-1 (or the pseudogene TRBV3-2) and TRBJ2-7; D may be TRBD2 (6 bases). The CDR3 covers 13 residues. Germline lookup yields CDR1 LGHDT and CDR2 YNNKEL (reference sequence). Trimming took off 6 bases at V and 6 bases at J, with 15 bases between the two ends. CDR3 nucleotide sequence: TGTGCCAGCAGGCCCGCCGGAGGGATCGAGCAGTACTTC. This sequence encodes CASRPAGGIEQYF.

V and J are TRBV19 and TRBJ1-1; D is undetermined. The CDR3 is 14 residues long. Germline V gene data show CDR1 as LNHDA and CDR2 as SQIVND (reference sequence). The CDR3 protein is CAARSGSMNTEAFF. The CDR3 DNA follows: TGTGCAGCGAGGTCCGGTTCTATGAACACTGAAGCTTTCTTT.

The chain carries TRBV11-3 and TRBJ2-2, with TRBD2 matching 10 bases. This CDR3 is built from 16 residues. V trimming: 4 bases; J trimming: 4 bases; junction bases outside the gene matches: 6. Germline V lookup: CDR1 SGHNT, CDR2 YENEEA. CDR3 loop: CASSSKRGGITGELFF. CDR3 coding DNA: TGTGCCAGCAGCTCTAAGCGGGGGGGCATCACCGGGGAGCTGTTTTTT.

This CDR3 is CASSVDSFTDTQYF. The CDR3 DNA reads as TGTGCCAGCAGCGTAGATAGTTTCACAGATACGCAGTATTTT. The chain combines TRBV9 with TRBJ2-3; no definite D call. Trimming removed 0 bases at V and 2 bases at J, with 7 bases between. Germline V CDR1 and CDR2: SGDLS, YYNGEE. CDR3 length: 14 amino acids.